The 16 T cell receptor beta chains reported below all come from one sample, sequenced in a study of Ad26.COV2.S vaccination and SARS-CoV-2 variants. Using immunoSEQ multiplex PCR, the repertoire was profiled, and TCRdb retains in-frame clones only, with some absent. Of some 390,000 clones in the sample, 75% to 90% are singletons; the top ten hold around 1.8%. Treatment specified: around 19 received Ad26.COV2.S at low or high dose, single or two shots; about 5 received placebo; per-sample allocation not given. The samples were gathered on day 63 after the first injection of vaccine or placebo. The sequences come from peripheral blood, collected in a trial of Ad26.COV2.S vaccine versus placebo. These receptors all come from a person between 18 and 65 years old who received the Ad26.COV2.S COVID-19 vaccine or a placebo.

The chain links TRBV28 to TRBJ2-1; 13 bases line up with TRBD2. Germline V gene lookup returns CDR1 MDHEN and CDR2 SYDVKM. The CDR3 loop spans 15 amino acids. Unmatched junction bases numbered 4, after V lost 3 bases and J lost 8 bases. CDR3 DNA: TGTGCCAGCAGTTTCACTAGCGGGGGGGTGGATGAGCAGTTCTTC. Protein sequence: CASSFTSGGVDEQFF.

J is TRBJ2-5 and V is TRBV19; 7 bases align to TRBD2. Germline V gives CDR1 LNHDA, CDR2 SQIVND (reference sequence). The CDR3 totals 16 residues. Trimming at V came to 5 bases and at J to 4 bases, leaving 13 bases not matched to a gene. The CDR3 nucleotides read TGTGCCAGTAGTCCAAAGAGCGGGATTGAGGGAGAGACCCAGTACTTC. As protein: CASSPKSGIEGETQYF.

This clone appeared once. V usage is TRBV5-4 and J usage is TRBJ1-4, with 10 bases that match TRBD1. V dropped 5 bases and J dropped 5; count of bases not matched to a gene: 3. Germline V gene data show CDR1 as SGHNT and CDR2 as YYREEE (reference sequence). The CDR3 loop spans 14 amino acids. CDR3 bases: TGTGCCAGCAGGGGACAGGGGCGGAATGAAAAACTGTTTTTT. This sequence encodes CASRGQGRNEKLFF.

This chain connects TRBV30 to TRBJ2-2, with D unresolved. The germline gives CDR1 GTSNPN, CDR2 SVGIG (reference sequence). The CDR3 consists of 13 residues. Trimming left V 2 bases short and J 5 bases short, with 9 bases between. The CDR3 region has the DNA TGTGCCTGGAGTATCAGCGAAACCGGGGAGCTGTTTTTT. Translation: CAWSISETGELFF.

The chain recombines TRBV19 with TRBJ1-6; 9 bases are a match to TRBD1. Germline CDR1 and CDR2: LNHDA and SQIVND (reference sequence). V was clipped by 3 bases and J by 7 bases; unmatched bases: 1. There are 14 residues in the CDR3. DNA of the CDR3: TGTGCCAGTAGTATCGGGACAGGGAATTCACCCCTCCACTTT. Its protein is CASSIGTGNSPLHF.

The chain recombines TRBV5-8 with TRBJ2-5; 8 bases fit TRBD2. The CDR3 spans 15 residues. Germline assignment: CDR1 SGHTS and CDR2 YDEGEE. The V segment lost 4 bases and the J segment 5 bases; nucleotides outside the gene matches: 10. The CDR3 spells CASSTGTRRVETQYF. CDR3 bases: TGTGCCAGCAGCACCGGGACTAGGAGGGTGGAGACCCAGTACTTC.

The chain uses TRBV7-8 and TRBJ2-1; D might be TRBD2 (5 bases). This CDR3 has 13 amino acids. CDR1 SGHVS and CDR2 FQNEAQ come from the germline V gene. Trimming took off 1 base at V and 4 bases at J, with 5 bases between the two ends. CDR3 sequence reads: CASSLGRYNEQFF. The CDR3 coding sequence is TGTGCCAGCAGCTTAGGGAGGTACAATGAGCAGTTCTTC.

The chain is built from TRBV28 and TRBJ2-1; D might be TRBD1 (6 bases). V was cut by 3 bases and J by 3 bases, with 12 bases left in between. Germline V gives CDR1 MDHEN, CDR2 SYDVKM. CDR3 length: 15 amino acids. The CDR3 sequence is CASSFRGRYYNEQFF. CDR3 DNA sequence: TGTGCCAGCAGTTTTAGGGGGAGATACTACAATGAGCAGTTCTTC.

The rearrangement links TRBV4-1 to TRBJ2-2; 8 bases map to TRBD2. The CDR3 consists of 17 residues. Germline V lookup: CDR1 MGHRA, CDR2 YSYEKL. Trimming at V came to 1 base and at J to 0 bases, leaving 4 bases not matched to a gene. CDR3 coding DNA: TGCGCCAGCAGCCAAGGAGGCGGGAGGACGAACACCGGGGAGCTGTTTTTT. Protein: CASSQGGGRTNTGELFF.

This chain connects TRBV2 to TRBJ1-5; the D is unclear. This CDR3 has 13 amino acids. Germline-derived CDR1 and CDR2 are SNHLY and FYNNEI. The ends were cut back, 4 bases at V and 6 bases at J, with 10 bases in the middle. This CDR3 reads CASSGYGGQPQHF. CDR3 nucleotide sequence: TGTGCCAGCAGTGGGTACGGTGGTCAGCCCCAGCATTTT.

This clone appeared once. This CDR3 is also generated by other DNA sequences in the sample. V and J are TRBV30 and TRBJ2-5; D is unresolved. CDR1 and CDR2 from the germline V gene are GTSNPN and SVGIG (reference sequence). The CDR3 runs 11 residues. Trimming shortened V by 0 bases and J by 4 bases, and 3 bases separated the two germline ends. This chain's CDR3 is CAWSVLETQYF. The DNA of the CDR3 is TGTGCCTGGAGTGTACTAGAGACCCAGTACTTC.

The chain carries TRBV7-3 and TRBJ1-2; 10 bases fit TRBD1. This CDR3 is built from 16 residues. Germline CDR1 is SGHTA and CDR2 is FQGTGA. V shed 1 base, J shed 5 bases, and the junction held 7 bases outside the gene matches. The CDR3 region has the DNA TGTGCCAGCAGCTTAAGCGGAGGACAGGGGGGTTATGGCTACACCTTC. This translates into CASSLSGGQGGYGYTF. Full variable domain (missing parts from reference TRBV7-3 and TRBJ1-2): GAGVSQTPSNKVTEKGKYVELRCDPISGHTALYWYRQSLGQGPEFLIYFQGTGAADDSGLPNDRFFAVRPEGSVSTLKIQRTERGDSAVYLCASSLSGGQGGYGYTFGSGTRLTVV.

In DNA, the CDR3 is TGTGCTAGTGGTCCGACAGGGGGTAATGAAAAACTGTTTTTT. Protein product: CASGPTGGNEKLFF. The V call is TRBV12-5, the J call TRBJ1-4; 9 bases are shared with TRBD1. V lost 5 bases and J lost 4; bases outside the gene matches: 2. CDR3 size: 14 residues. Germline V gives CDR1 LGHNT, CDR2 FRNRAP.

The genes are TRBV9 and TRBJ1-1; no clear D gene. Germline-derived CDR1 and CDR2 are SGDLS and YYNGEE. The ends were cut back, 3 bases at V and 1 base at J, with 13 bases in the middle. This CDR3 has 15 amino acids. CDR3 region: CASSARPGSNTEAFF. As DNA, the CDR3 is TGTGCCAGCAGCGCCCGACCGGGGTCGAACACTGAAGCTTTCTTT.

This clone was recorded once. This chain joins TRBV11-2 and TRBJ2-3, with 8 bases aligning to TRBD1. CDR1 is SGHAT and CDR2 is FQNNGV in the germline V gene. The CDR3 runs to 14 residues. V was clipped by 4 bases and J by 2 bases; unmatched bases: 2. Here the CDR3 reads CASSWDRITDTQYF. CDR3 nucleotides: TGTGCCAGCAGCTGGGACAGGATCACAGATACGCAGTATTTT.

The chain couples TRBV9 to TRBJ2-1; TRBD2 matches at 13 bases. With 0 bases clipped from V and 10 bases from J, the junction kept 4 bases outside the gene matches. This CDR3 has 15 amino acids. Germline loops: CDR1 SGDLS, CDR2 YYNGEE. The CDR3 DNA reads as TGTGCCAGCAGCGTAGCCGGGACTAGCGGGAACGAGCAGTTCTTC. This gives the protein CASSVAGTSGNEQFF.